The sequence of this T cell receptor beta chain was determined in a study of technical replicates of blood from several donors. Germline V gene lookup returns CDR1 MNHNS and CDR2 SASEGT. This CDR3 is 13 amino acids long. Trimming took 7 bases from V and 3 from J, leaving 13 bases between them. A single count supports this clone. Clones were sequenced by immunoSEQ multiplex PCR, and TCRdb holds only the in-frame ones, with some missing. The sample yields some 64,000 clones, around 93% seen once. This TCR was recovered from a human donor in good health. Some clones in this sample may be carry-over from other donors' samples. This chain links TRBV6-1 with TRBJ2-7; D perhaps matches TRBD2 (5 bases). The sequenced material came from PBMCs. The CDR3 nucleotides are TGTGCCAGCACACCGACTATAAACTACGAGCAGTACTTC. Protein product: CASTPTINYEQYF.